This T cell receptor beta chain was recorded in a study of blood T cells in healthy people across ages. Trimming left V 6 bases short and J 1 base short, with 12 bases between. This CDR3 is 14 amino acids long. Per germline, CDR1 SGHTA and CDR2 FQGTGA. A second PCR of about 6 to 12 cycles used a sample-barcoded 5' primer and a J-beta primer mix. TCRdb used MiXCR to reprocess the 5' RACE reads, holding one entry per CDR3 protein. The sample records about 570,000 distinct CDR3 sequences, approximately 25% being singletons. Sequencing was carried out using blood. This receptor was identified in a woman in her seventies in good health. The chain recombines TRBV7-3 with TRBJ1-1; D gene uncertain. The CDR3 DNA reads TGTGCCAGCAGTTTGTTCGGGGAGAACACTGAAGCTTTCTTT. Translating gives CASSLFGENTEAFF.